The source of this T cell receptor beta chain is a study of blood T cells in healthy people across ages. Overall study: Per every two T cells, about one barcoded beta molecule was captured by template switching.

The sample holds many counts of this clonotype. Donor samples were obtained from healthy Caucasian individuals from Russia, aged roughly 6 to 95. A second PCR of 7 to 11 cycles used a sample-barcoded 5' primer and a J-beta primer mix. Tagging of each cDNA molecule was performed by a template-switch adaptor with 12 random nucleotides. A single record per CDR3 protein comes from TCRdb applying MiXCR to the 5' RACE reads. The profile shows some 880,000 distinct CDR3 sequences, approximately 35% of them singletons. The CDR3 contains 15 residues. CDR1 is DFQATT and CDR2 is SNEGSKA in the germline V gene (reference sequence). With V trimmed by 1 base and J by 3 bases, 5 bases remained unmatched.

This chain links TRBV20-1 with TRBJ2-7, with 11 bases matching TRBD1. The source of this sequence is a man between 18 and 29 years old in good health. The sequenced material came from blood. CDR3 loop: CSARGRGQGDYEQYF. CDR3 nucleotides: TGCAGTGCTAGAGGAAGGGGACAGGGGGACTACGAGCAGTACTTC.